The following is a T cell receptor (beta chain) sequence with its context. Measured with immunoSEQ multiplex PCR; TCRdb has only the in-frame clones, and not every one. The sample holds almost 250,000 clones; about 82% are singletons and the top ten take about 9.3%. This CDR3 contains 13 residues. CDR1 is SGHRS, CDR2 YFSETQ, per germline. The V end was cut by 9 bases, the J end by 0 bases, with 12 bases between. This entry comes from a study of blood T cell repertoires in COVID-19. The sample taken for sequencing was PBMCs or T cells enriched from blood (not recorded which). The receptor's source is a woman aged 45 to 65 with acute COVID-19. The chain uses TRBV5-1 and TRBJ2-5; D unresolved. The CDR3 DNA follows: TGCGCCACATCTATCCGCTACCAAGAGACCCAGTACTTC. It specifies CATSIRYQETQYF.